The sequence of this T cell receptor beta chain was determined in a study of T cell clonotyping in hematopoietic cell transplantation. General study points: Broader posttransplant TCR repertoire diversity was predicted by graft donor and pretransplant recipient Inverse Simpson Index values.

This clone was seen more than once but under ten times. What it binds is unknown. Assay used: immunoSEQ multiplex PCR; TCRdb lists only in-frame clones, some missing. The table records about 4,200 clones, around 18% of them present only once. Blood collection times were about day -28 and days 30, 100, 180 posttransplant. Trimming removed 0 bases from V and 2 bases from J; junction bases left unmatched: 12. Germline lookup yields CDR1 GTSNPN and CDR2 SVGIG (reference sequence). This CDR3 is 17 amino acids long. The TCR comes from a male patient aged 45 to 59 who had an allogeneic stem cell transplant from a related donor, so the T cells may come from the graft donor. Some clones in this sample may be carry-over from other donors' samples. This sample comprised peripheral blood mononuclear cells, obtained 30 days after allogeneic stem cell transplant. The rearrangement joins TRBV30 to TRBJ2-7; TRBD2 matches at 8 bases. The CDR3 region has the DNA TGTGCCTGGAGTGTTCCCCCTCGACTAGCGCGAACCTACGAGCAGTACTTC. It encodes CAWSVPPRLARTYEQYF.